This T cell receptor (beta chain) was obtained from a study of cytomegalovirus exposure and HLA in healthy donors. The overall study: From around 180 million T cells, an earlier analysis saw approximately 110 million unique TCR beta sequences. Assignment to the Caucasian-associated ancestry cluster applied to around four fifths of the approximately 390 genotyped donors.

The PCR employed 60 Vbeta primers together with 13 Jbeta primers. Repertoires were generated with immunoSEQ multiplex PCR, while TCRdb's copy carries only in-frame clones and drops some. The sample lists approximately 27,000 clones; 60% to 80% were seen once. As for this clone: Its antigen is unknown.

Germline V lookup: CDR1 LNHDA, CDR2 SQIVND (reference sequence). V dropped 9 bases and J dropped 0 bases, with 17 bases sitting between them. CDR3 length: 15 amino acids. The study's findings and limits: It was 164 TCR beta chains that were listed as cytomegalovirus-associated.

Material: PBMCs. The source is a male donor in good health and CMV-seropositive. The rearrangement joins TRBV19 to TRBJ1-1; D is ambiguous. The DNA for the CDR3 is TGTGCCAGCAAAAGGGCCCAGACTATGAACACTGAAGCTTTCTTT. It yields the protein CASKRAQTMNTEAFF.